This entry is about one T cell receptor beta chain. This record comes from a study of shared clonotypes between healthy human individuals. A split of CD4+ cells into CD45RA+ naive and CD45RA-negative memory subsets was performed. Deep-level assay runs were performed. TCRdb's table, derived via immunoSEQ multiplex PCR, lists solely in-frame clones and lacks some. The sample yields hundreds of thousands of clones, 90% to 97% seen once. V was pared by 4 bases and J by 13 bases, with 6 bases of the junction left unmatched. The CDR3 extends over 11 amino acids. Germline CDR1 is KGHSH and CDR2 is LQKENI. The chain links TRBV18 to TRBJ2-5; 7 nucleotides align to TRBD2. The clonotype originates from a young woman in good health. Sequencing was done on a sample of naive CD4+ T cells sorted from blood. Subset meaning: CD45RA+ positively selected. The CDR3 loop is CASSRERDLYF. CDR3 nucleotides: TGTGCCAGCTCACGAGAGCGGGACTTGTACTTC.